This TCR beta chain appears in the sequencing data of a study of neurological immune-mediated disorders. Study conclusions and caveats: The absence of shared CDR3 amino acid sequences among expanded clones across subjects suggests private repertoires in all groups.

The cDNA came from 5'RACE, which used 10-nucleotide random UMIs. TCRdb called the 5' RACE reads again in MiXCR, with one record for every CDR3 protein. This table has some 100,000 distinct CDR3 sequences, less than 15% appearing once. Time point reported: longitudinal time-point 2. The unsorted libraries originated from 2 million PBMCs that had been stored at -80 C. This clonotype was counted many times. Its antigen remains unidentified. The TCR was taken from a female donor with HTLV-1-associated myelopathy (HAM/TSP). The sequenced sample was PBMCs.

CDR3 amino acids: CASSYREGYEQYF. CDR3 coding DNA: TGTGCCAGCAGTTACAGGGAGGGGTACGAGCAGTACTTC. This chain connects TRBV6-5 to TRBJ2-7; TRBD2 matches 7 bases. V trimming: 2 bases; J trimming: 4 bases; junction bases outside the gene matches: 2. Germline values: CDR1 MNHEY, CDR2 SVGAGI. The CDR3 length is 13 residues.